One sample yielded the 30 T cell receptor beta chains listed below, sequenced in a study of response to subunit inactivated influenza vaccine. MiXCR, run by TCRdb on the RT-PCR reads, gives a single entry per CDR3 protein. The top ten clones hold around 10% of a sample with around 650,000 distinct CDR3 sequences, about 15% of them seen once. Material: PBMCs from blood, obtained 12 days after vaccination. These receptors originate from a man in his fifties or sixties who received an inactivated influenza vaccine.

On this clonotype itself: Germline and junction disagree at one end, which may indicate a read error. The chain couples TRBV10-3 to TRBJ2-1; the match to TRBD2 covers 11 bases. The germline CDR1 and CDR2 sequences are ENHRY and SYGVKD. CDR3 length: 16 residues. As DNA, the CDR3 is TGTGACATCAGTCTAGCGGGGGGACTCTCCTACAATGAGCAGTTCTTC. Amino acid sequence: CDISLAGGLSYNEQFF.

This clonotype was seen a few times. This chain connects TRBV5-1 to TRBJ2-1; 8 nucleotides agree with TRBD2. J gave up 6 bases and V 2 bases, and 10 bases lay outside the gene matches. Germline V gene lookup returns CDR1 SGHRS and CDR2 YFSETQ. This CDR3 region has 16 residues. CDR3 loop: CASSFLGLERVNEQFF. In nucleotides, the CDR3 is TGCGCCAGCAGCTTCCTGGGACTAGAGAGGGTCAATGAGCAGTTCTTC.

This clonotype occurred a few times. The chain carries TRBV6-5 and TRBJ1-1; D gene unclear. The germline V gene encodes CDR1 MNHEY and CDR2 SVGAGI. Trimming took 2 bases from V and 7 from J, leaving 11 bases between them. The CDR3 consists of 13 residues. DNA for the CDR3: TGTGCCAGCAGTTACGATAGGCTCAGTGAAGCTTTCTTT. Its translation: CASSYDRLSEAFF.

The chain joins TRBV11-2 to TRBJ2-1, with 7 bases matching TRBD1. Germline V CDR1 and CDR2: SGHAT, FQNNGV. This CDR3 comprises 16 residues. V shed 3 bases and J 0 bases; nucleotides not matched to a gene: 5. In DNA form, the CDR3 reads TGTGCCAGCAGCTTGTGGCGGACAGGCTCCTACAATGAGCAGTTCTTC. Its protein is CASSLWRTGSYNEQFF.

This clonotype was seen a handful of times. V is TRBV29-1 and J is TRBJ2-2; D is perhaps TRBD2 (5 bases). V shed 1 base and J shed 4 bases, with 10 bases lying between them. The CDR3 totals 14 residues. CDR1 is SQVTM and CDR2 is ANQGSEA in the germline V gene. The CDR3 coding sequence is TGCAGCGTTGAAGGAATTAGCGCCACCGGGGAGCTGTTTTTT. Translated, it gives CSVEGISATGELFF.

This chain uses TRBV11-2 with TRBJ2-5, with a possible D match to TRBD2 (5 bases). Germline V CDR1 and CDR2: SGHAT, FQNNGV. The CDR3 has 17 amino acids. V lost 0 bases to trimming and J lost 5 bases, with 19 bases between them. As DNA, the CDR3 is TGTGCCAGCAGCTTAGAATTCTTCCAGCTCAGCGGTGAGACCCAGTACTTC. Translated, it gives CASSLEFFQLSGETQYF.

In DNA, the CDR3 is TGCAGCGATAGAGCGGGAGTTAGTTACAATGAGCAGTTCTTC. Encoded protein: CSDRAGVSYNEQFF. The chain is built from TRBV29-1 and TRBJ2-1; 8 positions match TRBD2. The germline V gene encodes CDR1 SQVTM and CDR2 ANQGSEA. This CDR3 is 14 amino acids long. The ends lost 7 bases at V and 4 bases at J; junction bases unmatched: 9.

This clonotype was counted only a few times. The chain is built from TRBV4-3 and TRBJ2-2; 8 bases are shared with TRBD1. J lost 5 bases, V lost 2 bases, and 4 bases had no gene match. CDR3 size: 15 residues. CDR1 LGHNA and CDR2 YSLEER come from the germline V gene. As DNA, the CDR3 is TGCGCCAGCAGCCAAAGTCAGGGGGCGACCGGGGAGCTGTTTTTT. Amino acid sequence: CASSQSQGATGELFF.

A few counts support this clonotype. V usage is TRBV29-1 and J usage is TRBJ2-7; no reliable D call. The V gene lost 2 bases and the J gene lost 2 bases, with 10 bases spanning the gap. The CDR3 is 13 amino acids. CDR1 is SQVTM, CDR2 ANQGSEA, per germline. In DNA form, the CDR3 reads TGCAGCGTTGAACTTTCTCAGACCTACGAGCAGTACTTC. Translating it yields CSVELSQTYEQYF.

V and J are TRBV27 and TRBJ2-2; 11 bases agree with TRBD2. The CDR3 has 15 amino acids. V trimming: 6 bases; J trimming: 5 bases; junction bases outside the gene matches: 5. Germline lookup yields CDR1 MNHEY and CDR2 SMNVEV (reference sequence). CDR3 sequence (DNA): TGTGCCAGCAGGGGAGGGACTAGCGGAACCGGGGAGCTGTTTTTT. It is translated as CASRGGTSGTGELFF.

This clonotype was observed a handful of times. V is TRBV12-3 or TRBV12-4 and J is TRBJ2-7, with 15 bases matching TRBD2. CDR3 length equals 15 residues. The V segment lost 6 bases and the J segment 4 bases; nucleotides outside the gene matches: 4. CDR3 sequence (DNA): TGTGCCAGCAGACCCGGGACTAGCGGGAGGTACGAGCAGTACTTC. It encodes CASRPGTSGRYEQYF.

This clonotype was picked up a small number of times. The gene calls are TRBV6-1 and TRBJ1-5, with a tentative D call TRBD1 (6 bases). V was pared by 6 bases and J by 7 bases, with 13 bases between. Per germline, CDR1 MNHNS and CDR2 SASEGT. This CDR3 spans 13 amino acids. CDR3 sequence: CASSWVTGQPQHF. CDR3 nucleotides: TGTGCCAGCAGCTGGGTGACAGGCCAGCCCCAGCATTTT.

The rearrangement uses TRBV20-1 and TRBJ2-1; 10 bases are shared with TRBD2. This CDR3 has 15 amino acids. The germline gives CDR1 DFQATT, CDR2 SNEGSKA (reference sequence). With V trimmed by 2 bases and J by 7 bases, 8 bases remained unmatched. The CDR3 protein is CSARIPGLASNEQFF. As DNA, the CDR3 is TGCAGTGCTAGAATCCCGGGACTAGCGTCAAATGAGCAGTTCTTC.

V and J are TRBV10-3 and TRBJ1-6; 7 bases align to TRBD1. The ends lost 3 bases at V and 8 bases at J; junction bases unmatched: 1. The CDR3 sequence is 13 residues long. Germline-derived CDR1 and CDR2 are ENHRY and SYGVKD. In DNA form, the CDR3 reads TGTGCCATCAGTGATCAGGGGGATTCACCCCTCCACTTT. Its translation: CAISDQGDSPLHF.

The genes are TRBV28 and TRBJ2-7; TRBD1 agrees at 7 bases. The length of the CDR3 is 14 residues. Trimming cost V 7 bases and J 2 bases; bases outside gene matches: 8. CDR1 MDHEN and CDR2 SYDVKM come from the germline V gene. CDR3 nucleotide sequence: TGTGCCAGCACCATGTGGACAGGCGCCTACGAGCAGTACTTC. Protein: CASTMWTGAYEQYF.

This clonotype was counted ten times or more. The chain links TRBV29-1 to TRBJ2-7, with 12 bases identical to TRBD2. The CDR3 has 13 residues. Germline CDR1 SQVTM, CDR2 ANQGSEA. V lost 6 bases and J lost 3; bases outside the gene matches: 3. CDR3 amino acids: CSVGLAGNYEQYF. CDR3 nucleotide sequence: TGCAGCGTCGGACTAGCGGGGAACTACGAGCAGTACTTC.

This clonotype came up many times. The chain links TRBV20-1 to TRBJ2-1; 9 positions match TRBD2. Germline assignment: CDR1 DFQATT and CDR2 SNEGSKA (reference sequence). The CDR3 totals 15 residues. V lost 0 bases and J lost 8; bases outside the gene matches: 8. The CDR3 bases are TGCAGTGCTAGAGATCTGGGACTAGCTTTCCATGAGCAGTTCTTC. Encoded protein: CSARDLGLAFHEQFF.

The CDR3 DNA follows: TGCAGTGCTAGTAGGAGCGGTGTTGACTACGAGCAGTACTTC. Its translation is CSASRSGVDYEQYF. The rearrangement uses TRBV20-1 and TRBJ2-7; D perhaps matches TRBD2 (5 bases). The CDR3 is 14 residues long. Germline V gives CDR1 DFQATT, CDR2 SNEGSKA (reference sequence). V was trimmed by 3 bases and J by 3 bases, leaving 15 bases between them.

The gene calls are TRBV10-1 and TRBJ2-7, with 7 bases aligning to TRBD1. The CDR3 contains 16 residues. From germline, CDR1 is WNHNN and CDR2 SYGVQD (reference sequence). V lost 6 bases, J lost 5 bases, and 16 bases stayed unmatched. CDR3 DNA sequence: TGCGCCAGCAGGTCATCTCCCGGGACAGCTTACGACGAGCAGTACTTC. Encoded protein: CASRSSPGTAYDEQYF.

This clonotype was observed a few times. The genes are TRBV20-1 and TRBJ1-2, with D maybe TRBD1 (5 bases). The CDR3 totals 14 residues. Trimming shortened V by 6 bases and J by 4 bases, and 18 bases separated the two germline ends. Germline V gene data show CDR1 as DFQATT and CDR2 as SNEGSKA (reference sequence). This CDR3 reads CSAAGPLGLYGYTF. The CDR3 DNA is TGCAGTGCAGCGGGACCTCTCGGTCTCTATGGCTACACCTTC.

In this sample, this clonotype turned up a few times. The V gene is TRBV29-1, the J gene TRBJ1-2; TRBD1 aligns across 11 bases. CDR1 is SQVTM, CDR2 ANQGSEA, per germline. This CDR3 has 12 amino acids. The V and J ends lost 7 bases and 6 bases, in that order; junction bases with no gene match: 4. CDR3 in amino acids: CSAGQGANGYTF. The DNA of the CDR3 is TGCAGCGCCGGACAGGGGGCGAATGGCTACACCTTC.

V gene TRBV29-1 combines with J gene TRBJ1-1, with unresolved D. The CDR3 loop spans 13 amino acids. Trimming pared 6 bases from V and 1 base from J, leaving 12 bases between. The germline gives CDR1 SQVTM, CDR2 ANQGSEA. CDR3 loop: CSVERTQNTEAFF. CDR3 sequence (DNA): TGCAGCGTGGAACGGACCCAGAACACTGAAGCTTTCTTT.

J is TRBJ1-1 and V is TRBV6-2 or TRBV6-3, with D uncertain. Trimming took 9 bases from V and 13 from J, leaving 27 bases between them. Germline V gene sequence: CDR1 MNHEY, CDR2 SVGEGT. This CDR3 is built from 14 residues. CDR3: CASSARSIERSGFF. The CDR3 coding sequence is TGTGCCAGTTCCGCTCGGAGTATCGAACGTTCGGGTTTCTTT.

CDR3 in amino acids: CASSYQGQGTYNEQFF. The CDR3 coding sequence is TGTGCCAGCAGTTACCAGGGGCAGGGTACCTACAATGAGCAGTTCTTC. The chain joins TRBV6-5 to TRBJ2-1, with D possibly being TRBD1 (6 bases). V dropped 2 bases and J dropped 2 bases, with 13 bases sitting between them. Germline assignment: CDR1 MNHEY and CDR2 SVGAGI. The CDR3 contains 16 residues.

The rearrangement links TRBV24-1 to TRBJ2-3; 10 bases line up with TRBD2. The germline V gene has CDR1 KGHDR and CDR2 SFDVKD. V shed 0 bases and J 6 bases; nucleotides not matched to a gene: 5. The CDR3 loop spans 16 amino acids. The CDR3: CATSDLTSGTRDTQYF. CDR3 sequence (DNA): TGTGCCACCAGTGATTTGACTAGCGGGACCCGGGATACGCAGTATTTT.

This clonotype was recorded at least ten times. The rearrangement joins TRBV7-2 to TRBJ2-1; 7 bases map to TRBD1. After removal of 2 bases from V and 8 bases from J, the junction contained 6 bases not matched to a gene. Looked up from germline, CDR1 is SGHTA and CDR2 is FQGNSA. This CDR3 is 14 amino acids long. CDR3 sequence: CASSLSNDRDEQFF. The CDR3 bases are TGTGCCAGCAGCTTATCGAATGACAGGGATGAGCAGTTCTTC.

A few counts support this clonotype. This chain joins TRBV12-3 or TRBV12-4 and TRBJ1-2; D unclear. There are 12 residues in the CDR3. V lost 6 bases and J lost 4, with 9 bases in between. The CDR3 is CASRKETYGYTF. CDR3 DNA: TGTGCCAGCAGAAAGGAGACCTATGGCTACACCTTC.

This clonotype was counted many times. The J gene is TRBJ2-1, the V gene TRBV5-1, with D perhaps matching TRBD1 (6 bases). The V end was cut by 3 bases, the J end by 4 bases, with 20 bases between. This CDR3 has 17 amino acids. Germline V gene data show CDR1 as SGHRS and CDR2 as YFSETQ. CDR3 sequence: CASSSLPSGQLYNEQFF. CDR3 nucleotide sequence: TGCGCCAGCAGCTCGCTTCCTTCTGGACAGTTATACAATGAGCAGTTCTTC.

The V call is TRBV28, the J call TRBJ2-5; weak D call: TRBD2 (5 bases). Germline CDR1 is MDHEN and CDR2 is SYDVKM. Trimming left V 2 bases short and J 5 bases short, with 9 bases between. There are 13 residues in the CDR3. The CDR3 bases are TGTGCCAGCAGTTTAAGCTCTAGCGAGACCCAGTACTTC. This translates into CASSLSSSETQYF.

This clonotype was seen more than once but under ten times. V and J are TRBV7-2 and TRBJ2-7, with TRBD1 matching over 7 bases. CDR3 length: 13 residues. Germline CDR1 is SGHTA and CDR2 is FQGNSA. V gave up 5 bases and J gave up 5 bases; unmatched junction bases: 6. The CDR3 here is CASSKQGSHEQYF. The CDR3 bases are TGTGCCAGCAGCAAACAGGGGTCCCACGAGCAGTACTTC.